The present TCR beta chain was sequenced within a study of early T cells in non-severe SARS-CoV-2 infection. Whole-study context: Chains were not paired, and sequencing was done on bulk RNA from unsorted whole blood.

General study findings and limits: In VDJdb matching, anti-spike CD8 responses were favored while private and CD4 specificities went missing.

Deletions cut 5 bases from V and 2 bases from J, with 10 bases between. Germline V gene data show CDR1 as SGHAT and CDR2 as FQNNGV. This CDR3 contains 13 residues. Turning to this clonotype: Its matching antigen is unknown.

TCRdb re-called the 5' RACE reads with MiXCR, one entry per CDR3 protein. The data contain 70,000 to 75,000 distinct CDR3 sequences, 12% of them singletons. The specimen was whole blood. The receptor was derived from an adult who was a healthcare worker with PCR-confirmed SARS-CoV-2 infection or an uninfected control (not recorded which). The chain links TRBV11-2 to TRBJ2-7; D gene ambiguous. Here the CDR3 DNA reads TGTGCCAGCAGCCCCCGGTCCACCTACGAGCAGTACTTC. Amino acids: CASSPRSTYEQYF.